The T cell receptor (beta chain) described here comes from a study of blood T cell repertoires in COVID-19. Study background: Collection of acute and convalescent COVID-19 samples took place in the United States, Italy and Spain. PBMCs, B-cell-depleted T cells, or T cells were the source of the cDNA or gDNA that made up the material.

How the authors handled the data: Reference gene primer amplification in the assay estimated nucleated cell counts. Generated by immunoSEQ multiplex PCR, the TCRdb table keeps only in-frame clones and is missing some. The V and J calls and clone size were taken over from that table, and D and trimming were inferred from the DNA. The sample carries about 220,000 clones, 80% to 85% recorded once. V shed 5 bases and J 4 bases; nucleotides not matched to a gene: 12. The CDR3 loop spans 19 amino acids. Germline V gene sequence: CDR1 SGHVS, CDR2 FQNEAQ. This clonotype originated in a woman in her sixties or seventies with acute or convalescent COVID-19. This rearrangement joins TRBV7-8 to TRBJ2-1; 15 bases map to TRBD2. Sequenced material: peripheral blood. The CDR3 DNA reads TGTGCCAGCAGCAAGGAGAACGGACTAGCGGGGGGGCTTTACAATGAGCAGTTCTTC. Translation: CASSKENGLAGGLYNEQFF. Full variable domain (missing parts from reference TRBV7-8 and TRBJ2-1): GAGVSQSPRYKVAKRGQDVALRCDPISGHVSLFWYQQALGQGPEFLTYFQNEAQLDKSGLPSDRFFAERPEGSVSTLKIQRTQQEDSAVYLCASSKENGLAGGLYNEQFFGPGTRLTVL.